Listed below are T cell receptor beta chains from one sample, sequenced in a study of PD-1 blockade in classical Hodgkin lymphoma. Method: immunoSEQ multiplex PCR; TCRdb's copy keeps in-frame clones and lacks some. The profile covers 90,000 or so clones, with roughly 78% appearing a single time and just under 9.5% taken by the ten largest. The starting material was peripheral blood mononuclear cells (PBMCs), obtained before the fourth cycle of nivolumab. These receptors were taken from a human donor with classical Hodgkin lymphoma. The CDR3 runs from the conserved cysteine through the conserved F or W. D genes are given only for firm matches. Where a row states a size, it is once, few, many or the class of an expanded clone; other rows omit it.

d_gene | j_gene | abundance | v_gene | CDR3aa | CDR3nt
NA | TRBJ2-1 | NA | TRBV7-9 | CASSTLAENNEQFF | TGTGCCAGCAGCACCTTAGCGGAAAACAATGAGCAGTTCTTC
NA | TRBJ2-4 | once | TRBV5-1 | CASSLTRGKNIQYF | TGCGCCAGCAGCTTGACTAGGGGCAAAAACATTCAGTACTTC
NA | TRBJ1-2 | NA | TRBV6-6 | CACGTSYGCTF | NA
TRBD1 | TRBJ1-1 | once | TRBV6-6 | CASSFETGTGNTEAFF | TGTGCCAGCAGTTTCGAGACAGGGACTGGAAACACTGAAGCTTTCTTT
NA | TRBJ1-6 | many | TRBV27 | CASSLRIYSPLHF | TGTGCCAGCAGTTTACGGATCTATTCACCCCTCCACTTT
TRBD2 | TRBJ2-3 | NA | TRBV7-8 | CASSLRLTGGHSEDTDTQYF | TGTGCCAGCAGCTTGCGTTTAACGGGAGGCCATTCCGAGGACACAGATACGCAGTATTTT
NA | TRBJ1-2 | few | TRBV9 | CASSMGQFPHSNYGYTF | TGTGCCAGCAGCATGGGACAATTCCCCCACTCTAACTATGGCTACACCTTC
NA | TRBJ2-7 | NA | TRBV21-1 | CASSGPGQGIKEQYF | TGTGCCAGCAGCGGACCGGGACAGGGGATTAAGGAGCAGTACTTC
NA | TRBJ1-3 | NA | TRBV6-5 | CASSYSTNLRGNTIYF | TGTGCCAGCAGTTACTCGACTAACCTACGGGGAAACACCATATATTTT
TRBD1 | TRBJ1-5 | NA | TRBV6-5 | CASSSDREQPQHF | TGTGCCAGCAGTTCGGACAGGGAGCAGCCCCAGCATTTT
NA | TRBJ2-7 | NA | TRBV19 | CASSMEDGGGAYEQYF | TGTGCCAGTAGTATGGAGGATGGGGGCGGGGCCTACGAGCAGTACTTC
TRBD1 | TRBJ1-5 | NA | TRBV27 | CASRTIGTGFNQPQHF | TGTGCCAGCAGGACGATCGGGACAGGGTTCAATCAGCCCCAGCATTTT
NA | TRBJ2-5 | NA | TRBV18 | CASSPQLVKNQETQYF | TGTGCCAGCTCACCACAGTTAGTGAAGAACCAAGAGACCCAGTACTTC
NA | TRBJ2-5 | NA | TRBV5-1 | CASSLAEGGETQYF | TGCGCCAGCAGCTTGGCCGAGGGCGGGGAGACCCAGTACTTC
NA | TRBJ2-7 | NA | TRBV9 | CASSPGQTYEQYF | TGTGCCAGCAGCCCAGGACAGACCTACGAGCAGTACTTC
NA | TRBJ2-7 | NA | TRBV13 | CASSLTLGSSYEQYF | TGTGCCAGCAGCTTAACCTTAGGGAGCTCCTACGAGCAGTACTTC
NA | TRBJ2-7 | few | TRBV27 | CASTGRGLSEQYF | TGTGCCAGCACGGGGCGGGGACTCTCCGAGCAGTACTTC
NA | TRBJ2-7 | few | TRBV13 | CASSLRGGYEQYF | TGTGCCAGCAGCTTAAGAGGGGGCTACGAGCAGTACTTC
NA | TRBJ1-1 | NA | TRBV18 | CASSTGVNTEAFF | TGTGCCAGCTCTACCGGGGTGAACACTGAAGCTTTCTTT
NA | TRBJ1-2 | NA | TRBV6-5 | CASTSLTGSYGYTF | TGTGCCAGCACCTCCCTTACAGGTTCCTATGGCTACACCTTC
TRBD1 | TRBJ1-2 | NA | TRBV27 | CASRTLTGGRYGYTF | TGTGCCAGCAGAACCCTGACAGGGGGCCGGTACGGCTACACCTTC
TRBD2 | TRBJ2-3 | NA | TRBV7-3 | CASSLMSSGGLSTDTQYF | TGTGCCAGCAGCTTAATGTCTAGCGGGGGCCTTAGCACAGATACGCAGTATTTT
NA | TRBJ1-5 | NA | TRBV6-5 | CASSYSMGDNQPQHF | TGTGCCAGCAGTTACTCGATGGGGGATAATCAGCCCCAGCATTTT
NA | TRBJ2-7 | NA | TRBV9 | CASSAGQSLGEQYF | TGTGCCAGCAGCGCCGGACAGTCCCTGGGGGAGCAGTACTTC
TRBD1 | TRBJ2-1 | NA | TRBV7-9 | CASSLGTGSYNEQFF | TGTGCCAGCAGCTTAGGGACAGGGTCCTACAATGAGCAGTTCTTC
TRBD1 | TRBJ2-7 | NA | TRBV29-1 | CSVLGQGSYEQYF | TGCAGCGTTCTCGGACAGGGTTCCTACGAGCAGTACTTC
NA | TRBJ2-2 | NA | TRBV5-1 | CASSLAGRAGELFF | TGCGCCAGCAGCTTGGCCGGGAGAGCCGGGGAGCTGTTTTTT
NA | TRBJ1-1 | few | TRBV10-3 | CAILENTEAFF | TGTGCCATCCTAGAGAACACTGAAGCTTTCTTT
TRBD1 | TRBJ2-1 | few | TRBV19 | CASSLWTGGLDEQFF | TGTGCCAGTAGTCTTTGGACAGGGGGCTTGGATGAGCAGTTCTTC
TRBD2 | TRBJ2-7 | NA | TRBV7-9 | CASSGSGRAYYEQYF | TGTGCCAGCAGCGGTAGCGGGAGGGCCTATTACGAGCAGTACTTC
TRBD2 | TRBJ2-2 | NA | TRBV27 | CASSLPTSGITGELFF | TGTGCCAGCAGTTTGCCCACTAGCGGGATTACCGGGGAGCTGTTTTTT
TRBD1 | TRBJ2-1 | NA | TRBV19 | CASKGQGIVDEQFF | TGTGCCAGTAAGGGACAGGGAATTGTCGATGAGCAGTTCTTC
NA | TRBJ1-1 | NA | TRBV10-3 | CAISESAGSVTEAFF | TGTGCCATCAGTGAGTCGGCAGGATCCGTCACTGAAGCTTTCTTT
NA | TRBJ1-2 | few | TRBV6-6 | CASSYVPEPNYGYTF | TGTGCCAGCAGTTACGTTCCAGAACCTAACTATGGCTACACCTTC
NA | TRBJ2-5 | NA | TRBV5-4 | CASSLDRGQETQYF | TGTGCCAGCAGCTTGGATCGGGGACAAGAGACCCAGTACTTC
NA | TRBJ2-3 | NA | TRBV5-4 | CATGAPEGTDTQYF | TGTGCCACGGGGGCCCCGGAGGGCACAGATACGCAGTATTTT
TRBD2 | TRBJ2-3 | NA | TRBV6-1 | CASEGGGADTQYF | TGTGCCAGCGAAGGCGGGGGTGCAGATACGCAGTATTTT
NA | TRBJ2-7 | NA | TRBV29-1 | CSVGGIGTHPPYEQYF | TGCAGCGTGGGGGGGATCGGGACACATCCTCCCTACGAGCAGTACTTC
TRBD2 | TRBJ2-3 | NA | TRBV7-9 | CASSLDTSEGTDTQYF | TGTGCCAGCAGCTTAGATACTAGCGAAGGCACAGATACGCAGTATTTT
NA | TRBJ2-1 | once | TRBV4-1 | CASSQGLAYDVNEQFF | TGCGCCAGCAGCCAAGGTCTAGCGTACGACGTCAATGAGCAGTTCTTC
TRBD1 | TRBJ1-2 | NA | TRBV7-9 | CASSLGDRAVYTF | TGTGCCAGCAGCTTAGGGGACAGGGCGGTCTACACCTTC
NA | TRBJ2-7 | once | TRBV18 | CASSPTTGTSYEQYF | TGTGCCAGCTCACCAACCACAGGGACGTCCTACGAGCAGTACTTC
TRBD2 | TRBJ2-7 | NA | TRBV9 | CASSVGVGAGESGEQYF | TGTGCCAGCAGCGTAGGGGTAGGGGCGGGGGAGTCGGGCGAGCAGTACTTC
TRBD1 | TRBJ1-2 | NA | TRBV2 | CASRGDRDVGYTF | TGTGCCAGCAGGGGGGACAGGGATGTTGGCTACACCTTC
NA | TRBJ2-5 | few | TRBV30 | CAWSVQVGAMETQYF | TGTGCCTGGAGTGTACAGGTGGGAGCGATGGAGACCCAGTACTTC
NA | TRBJ1-5 | NA | TRBV10-3 | CAISTRSGTNQPQHF | TGTGCCATCAGTACTAGGTCGGGCACCAATCAGCCCCAGCATTTT
NA | TRBJ2-1 | once | TRBV28 | CASSRPLGTNEQFF | TGTGCCAGCAGTCGCCCGCTGGGCACGAATGAGCAGTTCTTC
NA | TRBJ1-2 | NA | TRBV28 | CASSPAGNYGYTF | TGTGCCAGCAGCCCGGCCGGTAACTATGGCTACACCTTC
NA | TRBJ2-1 | NA | TRBV6-1 | CASTPGWGNEQFF | TGTGCCAGCACGCCGGGATGGGGCAATGAGCAGTTCTTC
NA | TRBJ2-1 | NA | TRBV6-6 | CASSYSGGAEQFF | TGTGCCAGCAGTTACTCGGGCGGGGCCGAGCAGTTCTTC
TRBD2 | TRBJ2-1 | NA | TRBV5-1 | CASSVLAAYNEQFF | TGCGCCAGCAGCGTGCTAGCGGCCTACAATGAGCAGTTCTTC
NA | TRBJ2-7 | medium-sized | TRBV7-9 | CASSQMGIAPHEQYF | TGTGCCAGCAGCCAGATGGGCATTGCCCCTCACGAGCAGTACTTC
NA | TRBJ2-2 | NA | TRBV11-2 | CASSPQPQGTGELFF | TGTGCCAGCAGTCCACAGCCCCAGGGCACCGGGGAGCTGTTTTTT
TRBD1 | TRBJ1-4 | NA | TRBV7-6 | CASSLIGGPGEKLFF | TGTGCCAGCAGCTTAATAGGGGGCCCTGGCGAAAAACTGTTTTTT